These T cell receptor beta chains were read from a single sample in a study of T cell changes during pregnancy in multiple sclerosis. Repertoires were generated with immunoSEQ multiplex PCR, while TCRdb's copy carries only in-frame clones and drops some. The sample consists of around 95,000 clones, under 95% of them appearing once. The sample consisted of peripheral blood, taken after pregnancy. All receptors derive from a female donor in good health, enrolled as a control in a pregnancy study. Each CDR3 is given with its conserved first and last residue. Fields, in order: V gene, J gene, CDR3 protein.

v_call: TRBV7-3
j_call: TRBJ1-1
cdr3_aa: CASSFGGKTEAFF

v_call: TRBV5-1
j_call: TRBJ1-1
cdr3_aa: CASSNGQGVSRNTEAFF

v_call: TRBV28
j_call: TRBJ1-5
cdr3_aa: CASSLLEPAGNYQPQHF

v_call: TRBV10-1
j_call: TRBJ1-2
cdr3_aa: CASSEWRDGYTF

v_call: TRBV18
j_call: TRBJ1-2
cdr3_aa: CASSPSLQNGYTF

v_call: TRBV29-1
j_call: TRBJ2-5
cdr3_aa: CSARLAGSQETQYF

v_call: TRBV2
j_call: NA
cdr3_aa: CASSDRRGASYEQYF

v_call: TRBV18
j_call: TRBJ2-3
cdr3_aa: CAGSPLLLDRDTDTQYF

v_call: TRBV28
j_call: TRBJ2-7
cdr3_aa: CASSFGGKDLYEQYF

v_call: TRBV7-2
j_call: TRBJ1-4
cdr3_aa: CASSLVVPPEKLFF

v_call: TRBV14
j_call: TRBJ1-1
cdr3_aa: CASSRYTGGTEAFF

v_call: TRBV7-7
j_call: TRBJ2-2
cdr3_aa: CASSVQGTGELFF

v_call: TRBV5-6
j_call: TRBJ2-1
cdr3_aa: CASSLRGGGNEQFF

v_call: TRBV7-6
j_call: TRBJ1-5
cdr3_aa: CASSPGHLMGQPQHF

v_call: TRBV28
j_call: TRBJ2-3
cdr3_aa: CASSARVLDTQYF

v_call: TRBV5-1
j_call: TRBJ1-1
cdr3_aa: CASSLGTGGREAFF

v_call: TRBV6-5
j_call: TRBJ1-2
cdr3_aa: CASSYRSVDYGYTF

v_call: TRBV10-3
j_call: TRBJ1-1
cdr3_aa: CAISPTVGTEAFF

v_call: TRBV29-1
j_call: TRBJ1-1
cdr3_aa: CSVEGHQGTEAFF

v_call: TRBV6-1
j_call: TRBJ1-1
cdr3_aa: CASSRGMNTEAFF

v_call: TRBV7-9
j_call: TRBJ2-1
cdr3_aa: CASSRRVLYEQFF

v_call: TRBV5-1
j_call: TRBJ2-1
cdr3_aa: CASSSGEGRFNEQFF

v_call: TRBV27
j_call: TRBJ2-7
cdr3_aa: CASSLSGQNSYEQYF

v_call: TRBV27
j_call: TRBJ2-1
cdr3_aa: CASTLGIAGSKKQFF

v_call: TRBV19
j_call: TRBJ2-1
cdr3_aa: CASSAGTEIAHEQFF

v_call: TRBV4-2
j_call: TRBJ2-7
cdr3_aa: CASSQPGQVLYEQYF

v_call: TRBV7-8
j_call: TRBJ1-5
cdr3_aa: CASSLYRGGQSQHF

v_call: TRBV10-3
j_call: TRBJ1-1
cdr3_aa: CAISRMDRLNTEAFF

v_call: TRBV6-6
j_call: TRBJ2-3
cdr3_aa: CASSYSSWRGTDTQYF

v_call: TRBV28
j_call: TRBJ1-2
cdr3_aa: CASSGGGSGYGYTF

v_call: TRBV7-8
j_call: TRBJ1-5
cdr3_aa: CASAHKNQPQHF

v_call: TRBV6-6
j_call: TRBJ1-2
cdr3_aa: CASSYSTGDGYGYTF

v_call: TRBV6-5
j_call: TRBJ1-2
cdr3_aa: CASSETQGLYGYTF

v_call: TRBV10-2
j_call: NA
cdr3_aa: CASSHRQGGSYEQYF

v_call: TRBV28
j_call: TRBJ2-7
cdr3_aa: CASSFRHTPSYEQYF

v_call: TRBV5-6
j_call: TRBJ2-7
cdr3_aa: CASRGRQGVSFEQYF

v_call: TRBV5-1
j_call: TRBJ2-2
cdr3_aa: CASKALAGVGGELFF

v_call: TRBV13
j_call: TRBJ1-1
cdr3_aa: CASSFGNGGNTEAFF

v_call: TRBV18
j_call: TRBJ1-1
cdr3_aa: CASSSRGGTEAFF

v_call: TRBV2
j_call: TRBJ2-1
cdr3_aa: CASSGQGRDEQFF

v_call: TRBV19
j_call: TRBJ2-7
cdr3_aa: CARFPGFSYEQYF

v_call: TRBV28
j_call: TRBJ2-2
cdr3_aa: CASSEPGELFF